The clone carrying this T cell receptor (beta chain) has more than one count but fewer than ten. The repertoire was sequenced with immunoSEQ multiplex PCR; TCRdb's copy has only in-frame clones and lacks some. The sample carries 450,000 to 500,000 clones, roughly 80% recorded once. The germline V gene has CDR1 MGHRA and CDR2 YSYEKL. Deletions cut 0 bases from V and 5 bases from J, with 11 bases between. The CDR3 is 14 residues long. This sample is drawn from a study of shared clonotypes between healthy human individuals. This chain connects TRBV4-1 to TRBJ2-7; TRBD1 or TRBD2 may be the D gene (6 bases each). This sequence originates from a woman aged 40 to 50 in good health. Some clones in this sample may be carry-over from other donors' samples. Sequencing was done on a sample of PBMCs. Here the CDR3 reads CASSQEGRGHEQYF. The CDR3 coding sequence is TGCGCCAGCAGCCAAGAAGGACGGGGGCACGAGCAGTACTTC.